This entry is about one T cell receptor (beta chain). The antigen is undetermined. Germline V lookup: CDR1 LGHNT, CDR2 FRNRAP. The CDR3 extends over 13 amino acids. V was trimmed by 1 base and J by 3 bases, leaving 7 bases between them. This entry belongs to a study of cytomegalovirus exposure and HLA in healthy donors. Study results and caveats: Evidence from a later analysis indicated that most CMV-associated TCR beta chains looked HLA-restricted. Based on reports, TCR beta sequences accurately predicted HLA-A and HLA-B alleles for most subjects. A later analysis reportedly identified an Asian-associated ancestry cluster as carrying fewer N-insertions than the roughly 700-donor mean.

Healthy donors of bone marrow made up the group. Researchers ran the PCR with 60 Vbeta and 13 Jbeta primers. The data were produced by immunoSEQ multiplex PCR, yet TCRdb's version contains in-frame clones alone and is incomplete. The profile shows approximately 200,000 clones, roughly four fifths of them singletons. Specimen: PBMCs. This sequence originates from a girl aged 2-10 years in good health and CMV-seronegative. The V call is TRBV12-5, the J call TRBJ2-7, with D possibly matching TRBD1 (5 bases). CDR3 in amino acids: CASGLDDSYEQYF. CDR3 nucleotides: TGTGCTAGTGGTTTGGATGACAGCTACGAGCAGTACTTC.